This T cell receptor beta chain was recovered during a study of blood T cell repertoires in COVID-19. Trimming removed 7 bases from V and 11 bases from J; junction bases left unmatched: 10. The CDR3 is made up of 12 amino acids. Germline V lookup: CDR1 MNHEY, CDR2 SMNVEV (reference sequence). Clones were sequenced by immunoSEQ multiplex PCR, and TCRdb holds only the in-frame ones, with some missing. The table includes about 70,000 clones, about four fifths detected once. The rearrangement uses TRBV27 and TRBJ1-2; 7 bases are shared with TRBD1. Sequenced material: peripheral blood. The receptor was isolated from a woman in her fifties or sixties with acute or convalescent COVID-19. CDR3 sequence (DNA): TGTGCCAGCAAGGGGGCAGGGGTCGGTTACACCTTC. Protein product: CASKGAGVGYTF.